The present entry profiles one TCR beta chain with its context. The sample belongs to a study of blood T cell repertoires in COVID-19. Study-wide background: Italy, Spain and the United States were the sources of the convalescent and acute COVID-19 samples. PBMCs, B-cell-depleted T cells, or T cells were the source of the cDNA or gDNA that made up the material.

The V end lost 4 bases, the J end lost 3 bases, and 14 bases lay between the germline ends. The germline V gene encodes CDR1 SGDLS and CDR2 YYNGEE. CDR3 length equals 15 residues. Source study methods: How many nucleated cells were present was estimated from reference gene primer amplification. Assay used: immunoSEQ multiplex PCR; TCRdb lists only in-frame clones, some missing. V and J calls and clone size are given by that table; D and trimming were obtained from the DNA. The table lists around 190,000 clones, 65% to 80% of them singletons. The specimen was peripheral blood. This clonotype was obtained from a woman aged 45-65 years with acute or convalescent COVID-19. The V and J genes are TRBV9 and TRBJ2-1, with D tentatively TRBD1 (6 bases). The CDR3 loop is CASSPERTVYNEQFF. CDR3 nucleotide sequence: TGTGCCAGCAGCCCAGAGAGGACAGTCTACAATGAGCAGTTCTTC.